This T cell receptor beta chain was identified in a study of cytomegalovirus exposure and HLA in healthy donors. Study-level results: It was found in a later analysis that first-cohort TCR clusters tended to co-occur in the 90 to 150 validation repertoires.

V was trimmed by 2 bases and J by 3 bases, leaving 16 bases between them. There are 16 residues in the CDR3. The germline V gene has CDR1 SGDLS and CDR2 YYNGEE. The repertoire was sequenced with immunoSEQ multiplex PCR; TCRdb's copy has only in-frame clones and lacks some. The data show about 78,000 clones, with about 95% seen just once and about 1.5% held by the top ten. On this clone itself: No antigen is known for it.

Input material: PBMCs. This sequence joins TRBV9 and TRBJ2-3, with D maybe TRBD2 (7 bases). The clonotype comes from a man aged 18-30 years in good health and CMV-seropositive. Here the CDR3 DNA reads TGTGCCAGCAGCGTGGGGGGGGGACAACCGACAGATACGCAGTATTTT. This codes for CASSVGGGQPTDTQYF.